Given below is one T cell receptor beta chain in context. Its antigen is currently not known. The record has no base qualities; no much larger clone is one base away. These data originate in a study of blood T cell repertoires in COVID-19 (dated by TCRdb to about 2020). Some background on the complete study: Collaborator samples came from the United States, Italy and Spain and covered acute and convalescent phases of COVID-19. The material from the prospective study consisted of cDNA or gDNA derived from T cells, B-cell-depleted T cells, or PBMCs. The dataset comprised deeply sampled blood TCRbeta repertoires from subjects exposed to, actively infected with, or recovered from COVID-19. The repertoires were released in a freely available public database meant as a resource for research on the immune response to SARS-CoV-2. The samples were drawn from the first 160 participants of the ongoing ImmuneRACE study and from 1,254 subjects provided by 6 global collaborators. Nearly every sample came with metadata listing a de-identified subject ID, COVID-19 status, age in years and sex. Where HLA class I and class II types were available, the types were taken from metadata supplied by the sample provider, not from assay-based typing. The investigation overall reported the following: How much clinical and demographic metadata was included differed by source and by participant, and the metadata was provided uncurated.

TCRbeta CDR3 regions were amplified from genomic DNA by means of the immunoSEQ Assay, a bias-controlled multiplex PCR. As for the authors' bioinformatics: Nucleated cell counts per sample were estimated from amplification of reference gene primers within the assay. Sequence reads were collapsed and filtered to measure the absolute abundance of every unique TCRbeta CDR3 rearrangement. For each sample, productive Simpson clonality was calculated by taking the square root of Simpson's diversity index across productive rearrangements. Held by TCRdb, this immuneACCESS table contains in-frame sequences only and omits some clones. Under half of the omission traces to an unresolved V gene where checked; the cause of the rest is unknown. That table gives V, J and clone size, and the DNA gave D and trimming. This sample holds about 240,000 clones; around 83% were observed only once. Roughly 9.6% of the sample is held by the ten biggest clonotypes.

Collaborating institutions collected whole blood in K2EDTA tubes following their own protocols. For TCRbeta analysis, collaborator samples were shipped as frozen whole blood, as isolated PBMCs, or as DNA extracted from either sample type. This receptor was obtained from an elderly woman with acute or convalescent COVID-19. Sequences were obtained from peripheral blood.

CDR3 reads: CASSLRLAGASEEQYF. In nucleotide form, the sequence is TGTGCCAGCAGCTTGAGACTAGCGGGGGCCTCTGAAGAGCAGTACTTC. The chain uses TRBV5-4 and TRBJ2-7, with TRBD2 matching 12 junction bases. Germline trimming: 1 base from V, 7 bases from J; junction bases outside gene matches: 9. CDR1 and CDR2, per the germline V gene (reference sequence), are SGHNT and YYREEE. Including the terminal cysteine and phenylalanine, the CDR3 comprises 16 residues. Of the read, only the CDR3 DNA is kept; its 48 bases are in frame from base 1.